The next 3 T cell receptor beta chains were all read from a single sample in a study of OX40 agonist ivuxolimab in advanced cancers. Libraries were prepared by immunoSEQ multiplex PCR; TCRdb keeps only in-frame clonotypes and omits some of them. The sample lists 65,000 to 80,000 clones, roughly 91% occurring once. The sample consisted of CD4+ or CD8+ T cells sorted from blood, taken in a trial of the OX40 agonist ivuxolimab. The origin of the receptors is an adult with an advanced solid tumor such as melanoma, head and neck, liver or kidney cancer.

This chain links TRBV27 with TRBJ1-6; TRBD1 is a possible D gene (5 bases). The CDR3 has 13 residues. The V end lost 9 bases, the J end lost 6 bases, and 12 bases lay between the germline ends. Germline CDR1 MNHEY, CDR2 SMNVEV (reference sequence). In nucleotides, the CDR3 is TGTGCCAGTCCGGGACCACCTAATTCACCCCTCCACTTT. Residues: CASPGPPNSPLHF.

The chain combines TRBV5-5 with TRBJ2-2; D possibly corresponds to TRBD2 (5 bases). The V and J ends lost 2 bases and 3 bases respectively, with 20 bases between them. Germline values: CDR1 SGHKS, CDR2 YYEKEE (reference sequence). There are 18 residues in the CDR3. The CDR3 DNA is TGTGCCAGCAGCTTTGGTTGGTCACGGGGTATGGACACCGGGGAGCTGTTTTTT. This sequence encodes CASSFGWSRGMDTGELFF. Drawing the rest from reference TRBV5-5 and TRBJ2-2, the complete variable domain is DAGVTQSPTHLIKTRGQQVTLRCSPISGHKSVSWYQQVLGQGPQFIFQYYEKEERGRGNFPDRFSARQFPNYSSELNVNALLLGDSALYLCASSFGWSRGMDTGELFFGEGSRLTVL.

The CDR3 sequence: CASSYSSNTEAFF. DNA of the CDR3: TGTGCCAGCAGTTACAGTTCGAACACTGAAGCTTTCTTT. The V and J genes are TRBV6-5 and TRBJ1-1, with D unclear. The CDR3 totals 13 residues. With 2 bases removed from V and 1 base from J, the gap between germline ends came to 5 bases. Germline CDR1 and CDR2: MNHEY and SVGAGI.